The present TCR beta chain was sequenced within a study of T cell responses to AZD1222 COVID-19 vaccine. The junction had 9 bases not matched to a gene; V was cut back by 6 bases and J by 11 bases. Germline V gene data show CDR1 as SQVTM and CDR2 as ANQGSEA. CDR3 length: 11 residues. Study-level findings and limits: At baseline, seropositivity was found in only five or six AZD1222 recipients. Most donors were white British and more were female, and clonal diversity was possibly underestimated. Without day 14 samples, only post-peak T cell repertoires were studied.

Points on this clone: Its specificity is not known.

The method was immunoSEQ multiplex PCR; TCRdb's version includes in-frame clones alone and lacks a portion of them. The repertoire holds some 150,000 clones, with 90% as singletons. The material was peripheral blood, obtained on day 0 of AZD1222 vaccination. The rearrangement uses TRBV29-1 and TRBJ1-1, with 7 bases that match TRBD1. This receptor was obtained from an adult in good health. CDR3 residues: CSVDRARGAFF. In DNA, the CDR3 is TGCAGCGTCGACAGGGCCCGGGGGGCTTTCTTT.